This T cell receptor (beta chain) was found in a study of blood T cell repertoires in COVID-19. About the study: Italy, Spain and the United States were the sources of the convalescent and acute COVID-19 samples. Nucleic acid was either cDNA or gDNA, and it came from T cells, B-cell-depleted T cells, or PBMCs.

With 2 bases removed from V and 6 bases from J, the gap between germline ends came to 11 bases. Germline-derived CDR1 and CDR2 are LGHDT and YNNKEL (reference sequence). The CDR3 has 13 residues. Source study methods: Estimates of nucleated cell counts were drawn from the amplification of reference gene primers. The assay was immunoSEQ multiplex PCR, and TCRdb's table has in-frame clones only and misses some. V and J calls and clone size are copied from that table; D and trimming were computed from the DNA. The repertoire holds fewer than 150,000 clones, with around 86% as singletons. V is TRBV3-1 (or the pseudogene TRBV3-2) and J is TRBJ2-7; TRBD2 is a possible D gene (5 bases). Input material: peripheral blood. The receptor was isolated from a woman in her forties or fifties who had recovered from COVID-19. The CDR3 coding sequence is TGTGCCAGCAGCCAACACCCAAGCGGCGAGCAGTACTTC. This sequence encodes CASSQHPSGEQYF.